This T cell receptor (beta chain) is drawn from a study of blood T cell repertoires in COVID-19. On the study more broadly: COVID-19 samples from acute and convalescent phases originated in the United States, Italy and Spain. PBMCs, B-cell-depleted T cells, or T cells were the source of the cDNA or gDNA that made up the material.

The data were produced by immunoSEQ multiplex PCR, yet TCRdb's version contains in-frame clones alone and is incomplete. The top ten clones hold roughly 0.88% of a sample with 85,000 to 130,000 clones, roughly nine tenths of them seen once. Input material: peripheral blood. The receptor was isolated from a man in his fifties or sixties with acute or convalescent COVID-19.

The CDR3 is CASSGQVGSPLHF. CDR3 bases: TGTGCCAGCAGCGGACAGGTGGGCTCACCCCTCCACTTT. The rearrangement joins TRBV9 to TRBJ1-6; the D gene is possibly TRBD1 (6 bases). Germline V lookup: CDR1 SGDLS, CDR2 YYNGEE. CDR3 length equals 13 residues. V dropped 3 bases and J dropped 10 bases, with 11 bases sitting between them. Variable domain in full (rest from reference TRBV9 and TRBJ1-6): DSGVTQTPKHLITATGQRVTLRCSPRSGDLSVYWYQQSLDQGLQFLIQYYNGEERAKGNILERFSAQQFPDLHSELNLSSLELGDSALYFCASSGQVGSPLHFGNGTRLTVT.